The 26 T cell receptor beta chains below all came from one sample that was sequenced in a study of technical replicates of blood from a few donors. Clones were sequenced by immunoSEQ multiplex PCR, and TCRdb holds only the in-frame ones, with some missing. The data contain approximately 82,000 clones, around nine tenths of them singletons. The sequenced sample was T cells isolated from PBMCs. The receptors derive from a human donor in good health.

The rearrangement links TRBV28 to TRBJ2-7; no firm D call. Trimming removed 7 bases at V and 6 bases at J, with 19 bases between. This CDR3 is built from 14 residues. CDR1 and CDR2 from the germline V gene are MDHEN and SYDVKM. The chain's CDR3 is CASTRSSPILEQYF. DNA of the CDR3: TGTGCCAGCACTAGATCTAGTCCCATCCTCGAGCAGTACTTC.

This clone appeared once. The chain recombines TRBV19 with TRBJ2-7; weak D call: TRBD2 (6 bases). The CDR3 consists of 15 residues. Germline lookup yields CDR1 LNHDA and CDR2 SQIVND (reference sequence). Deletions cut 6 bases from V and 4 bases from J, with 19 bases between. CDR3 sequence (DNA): TGTGCCAGTAGACGGAGGGACGGTTCGGAGTACGAGCAGTACTTC. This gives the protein CASRRRDGSEYEQYF.

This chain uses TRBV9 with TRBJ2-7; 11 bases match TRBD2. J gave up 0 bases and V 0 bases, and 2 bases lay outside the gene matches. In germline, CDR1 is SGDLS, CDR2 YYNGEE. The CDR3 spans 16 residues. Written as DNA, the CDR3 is TGTGCCAGCAGCGTAGGGCTAGCGGGGGGCTCCTACGAGCAGTACTTC. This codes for CASSVGLAGGSYEQYF.

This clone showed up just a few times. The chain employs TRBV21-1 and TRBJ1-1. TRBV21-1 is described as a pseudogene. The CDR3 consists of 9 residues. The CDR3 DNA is TGTGCCAGCAGCAAAGGTAGTTTCTTT. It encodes CASSKGSFF.

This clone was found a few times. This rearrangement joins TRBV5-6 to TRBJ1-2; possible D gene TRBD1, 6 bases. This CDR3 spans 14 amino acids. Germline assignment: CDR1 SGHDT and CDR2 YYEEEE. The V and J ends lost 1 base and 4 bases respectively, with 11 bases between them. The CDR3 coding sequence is TGTGCCAGCAGCTTGCGTGGGACAACCTATGGCTACACCTTC. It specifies CASSLRGTTYGYTF.

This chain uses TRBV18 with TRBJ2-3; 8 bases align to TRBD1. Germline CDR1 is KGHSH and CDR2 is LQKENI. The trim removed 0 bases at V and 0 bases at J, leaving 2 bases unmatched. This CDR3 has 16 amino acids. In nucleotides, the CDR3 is TGTGCCAGCTCACCACCGACAGGGGTGAGCACAGATACGCAGTATTTT. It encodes CASSPPTGVSTDTQYF. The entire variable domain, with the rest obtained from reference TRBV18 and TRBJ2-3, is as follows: NAGVMQNPRHLVRRRGQEARLRCSPMKGHSHVYWYRQLPEEGLKFMVYLQKENIIDESGMPKERFSAEFPKEGPSILRIQQVVRGDSAAYFCASSPPTGVSTDTQYFGPGTRLTVL.

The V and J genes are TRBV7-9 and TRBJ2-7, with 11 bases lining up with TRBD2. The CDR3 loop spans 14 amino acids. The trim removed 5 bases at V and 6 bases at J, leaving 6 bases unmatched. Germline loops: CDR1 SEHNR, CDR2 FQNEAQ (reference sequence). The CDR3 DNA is TGTGCCAGCAGCGCGGTCCTAGCGGGGGGCGAGCAGTACTTC. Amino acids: CASSAVLAGGEQYF.

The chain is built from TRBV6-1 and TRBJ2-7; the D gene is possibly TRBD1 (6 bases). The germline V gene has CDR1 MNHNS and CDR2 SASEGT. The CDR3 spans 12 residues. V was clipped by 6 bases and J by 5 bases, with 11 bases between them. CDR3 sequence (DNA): TGTGCCAGCAGACAGGGTTTGCACGAGCAGTACTTC. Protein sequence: CASRQGLHEQYF.

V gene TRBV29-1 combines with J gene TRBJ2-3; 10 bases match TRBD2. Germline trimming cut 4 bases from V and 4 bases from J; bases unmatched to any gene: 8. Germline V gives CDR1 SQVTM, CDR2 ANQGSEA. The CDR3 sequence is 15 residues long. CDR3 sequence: CSVGEERGGADTQYF. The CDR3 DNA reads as TGCAGCGTTGGAGAAGAGCGGGGGGGCGCAGATACGCAGTATTTT.

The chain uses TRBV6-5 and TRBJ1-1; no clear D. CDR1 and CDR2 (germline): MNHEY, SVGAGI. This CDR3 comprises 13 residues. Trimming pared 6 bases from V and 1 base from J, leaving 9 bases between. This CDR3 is CASRKQRNTEAFF. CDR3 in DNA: TGTGCCAGCAGAAAACAAAGGAACACTGAAGCTTTCTTT.

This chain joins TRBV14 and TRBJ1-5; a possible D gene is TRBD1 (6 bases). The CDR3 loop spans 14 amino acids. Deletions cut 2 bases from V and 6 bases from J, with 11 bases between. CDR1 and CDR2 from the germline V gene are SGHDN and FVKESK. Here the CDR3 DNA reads TGTGCCAGCAGCCAAACAGGGTACGGTCAGCCCCAGCATTTT. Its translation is CASSQTGYGQPQHF.

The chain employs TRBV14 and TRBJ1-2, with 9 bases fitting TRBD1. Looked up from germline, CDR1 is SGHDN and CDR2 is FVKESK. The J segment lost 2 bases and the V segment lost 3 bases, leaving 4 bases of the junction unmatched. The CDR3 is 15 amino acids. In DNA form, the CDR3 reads TGTGCCAGCAGCCAGATGACAGGGGGGAACTATGGCTACACCTTC. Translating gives CASSQMTGGNYGYTF.

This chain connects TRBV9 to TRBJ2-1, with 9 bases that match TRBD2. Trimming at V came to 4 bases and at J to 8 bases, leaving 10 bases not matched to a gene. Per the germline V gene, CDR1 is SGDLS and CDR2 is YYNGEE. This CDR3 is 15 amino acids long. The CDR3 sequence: CASSTSSGVLDEQFF. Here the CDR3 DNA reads TGTGCCAGCAGCACCTCTAGCGGGGTTTTGGATGAGCAGTTCTTC.

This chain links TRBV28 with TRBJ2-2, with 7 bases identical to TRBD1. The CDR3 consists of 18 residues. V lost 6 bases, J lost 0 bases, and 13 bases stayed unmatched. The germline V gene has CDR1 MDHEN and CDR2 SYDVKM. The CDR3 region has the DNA TGTGCCAGCAGCCTTTATCGGACAGGCGCCGCGAACACCGGGGAGCTGTTTTTT. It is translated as CASSLYRTGAANTGELFF. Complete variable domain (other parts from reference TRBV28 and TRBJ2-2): DVKVTQSSRYLVKRTGEKVFLECVQDMDHENMFWYRQDPGLGLRLIYFSYDVKMKEKGDIPEGYSVSREKKERFSLILESASTNQTSMYLCASSLYRTGAANTGELFFGEGSRLTVL.

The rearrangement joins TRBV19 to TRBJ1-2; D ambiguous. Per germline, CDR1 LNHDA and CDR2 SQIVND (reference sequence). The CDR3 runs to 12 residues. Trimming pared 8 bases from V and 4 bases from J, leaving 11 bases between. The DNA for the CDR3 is TGTGCCAGTGGAGGGTTTCGCTATGGCTACACCTTC. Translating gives CASGGFRYGYTF. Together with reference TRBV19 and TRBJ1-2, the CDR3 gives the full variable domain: DGGITQSPKYLFRKEGQNVTLSCEQNLNHDAMYWYRQDPGQGLRLIYYSQIVNDFQKGDIAEGYSVSREKKESFPLTVTSAQKNPTAFYLCASGGFRYGYTFGSGTRLTVV.

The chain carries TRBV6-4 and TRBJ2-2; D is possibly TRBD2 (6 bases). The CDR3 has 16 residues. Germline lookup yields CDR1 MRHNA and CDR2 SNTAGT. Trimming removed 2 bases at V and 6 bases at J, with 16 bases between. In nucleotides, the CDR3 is TGTGCCAGCAGTGACCGGGGCGGGAAAGGCGCCGGGGAGCTGTTTTTT. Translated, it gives CASSDRGGKGAGELFF.

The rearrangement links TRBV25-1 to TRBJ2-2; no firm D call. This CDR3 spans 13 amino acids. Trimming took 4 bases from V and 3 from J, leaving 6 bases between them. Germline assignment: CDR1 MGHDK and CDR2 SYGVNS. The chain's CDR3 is CASSAPYTGELFF. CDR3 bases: TGTGCCAGCAGTGCCCCATACACCGGGGAGCTGTTTTTT.

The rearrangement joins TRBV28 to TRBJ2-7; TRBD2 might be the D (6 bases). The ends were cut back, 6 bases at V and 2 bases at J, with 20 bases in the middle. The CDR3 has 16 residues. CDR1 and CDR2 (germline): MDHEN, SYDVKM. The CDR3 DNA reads TGTGCCAGCAGAGTGCCGACGGCGGGGCGACCCTACGAGCAGTACTTC. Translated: CASRVPTAGRPYEQYF.

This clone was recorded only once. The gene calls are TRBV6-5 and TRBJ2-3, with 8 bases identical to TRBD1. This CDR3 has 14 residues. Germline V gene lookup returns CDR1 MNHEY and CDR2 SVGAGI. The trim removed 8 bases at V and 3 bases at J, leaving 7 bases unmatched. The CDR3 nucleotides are TGTGCCAGCGGTCCCGGGACAGGAACAGATACGCAGTATTTT. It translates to CASGPGTGTDTQYF.

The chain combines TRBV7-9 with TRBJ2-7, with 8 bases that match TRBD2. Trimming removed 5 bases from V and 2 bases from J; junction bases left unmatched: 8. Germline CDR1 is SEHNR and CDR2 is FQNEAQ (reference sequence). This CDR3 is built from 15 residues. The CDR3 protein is CASSTTGGVAYEQYF. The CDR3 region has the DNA TGTGCCAGCAGCACAACGGGGGGGGTCGCCTACGAGCAGTACTTC.

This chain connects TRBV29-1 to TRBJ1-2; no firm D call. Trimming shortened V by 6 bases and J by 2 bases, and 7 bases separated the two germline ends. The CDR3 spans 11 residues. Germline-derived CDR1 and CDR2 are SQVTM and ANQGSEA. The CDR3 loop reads CSVTGNYGYTF. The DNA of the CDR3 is TGCAGCGTGACTGGGAACTATGGCTACACCTTC.

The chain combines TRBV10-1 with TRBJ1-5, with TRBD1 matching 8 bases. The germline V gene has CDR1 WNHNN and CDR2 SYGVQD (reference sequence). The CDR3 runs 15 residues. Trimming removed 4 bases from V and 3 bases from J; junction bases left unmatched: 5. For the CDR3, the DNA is TGCGCCAGCAGTGTCGTCAGGGGGCCCAATCAGCCCCAGCATTTT. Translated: CASSVVRGPNQPQHF.

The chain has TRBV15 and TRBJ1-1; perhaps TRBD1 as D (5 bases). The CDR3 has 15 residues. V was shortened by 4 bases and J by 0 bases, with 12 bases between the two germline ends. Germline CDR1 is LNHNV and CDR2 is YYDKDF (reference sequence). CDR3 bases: TGTGCCACCAGCACAGCGGGGGGGTTGAACACTGAAGCTTTCTTT. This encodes CATSTAGGLNTEAFF.

The DNA for the CDR3 is TGTGCCAGCAGTGAGAATCGGGGGGCTTCTGGAAACACCATATATTTT. Its protein product is CASSENRGASGNTIYF. J is TRBJ1-3 and V is TRBV25-1; D may be TRBD1 (6 bases). This CDR3 has 16 amino acids. Germline values: CDR1 MGHDK, CDR2 SYGVNS. Trimming took off 3 bases at V and 1 base at J, with 13 bases between the two ends.

The CDR3 loop is CASRQNYEQYF. The CDR3 DNA reads TGTGCCAGCAGACAGAACTACGAGCAGTACTTC. The V gene is TRBV6-5, the J gene TRBJ2-7; D is ambiguous. The germline gives CDR1 MNHEY, CDR2 SVGAGI. The CDR3 length is 11 residues. V was shortened by 6 bases and J by 3 bases, with 6 bases between the two germline ends.

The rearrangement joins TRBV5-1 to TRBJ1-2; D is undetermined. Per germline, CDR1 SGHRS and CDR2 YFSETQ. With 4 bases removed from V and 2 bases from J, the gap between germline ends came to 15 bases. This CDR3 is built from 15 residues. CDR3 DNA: TGCGCCAGCAGCGCGGCGCCGGGAGCGAACTATGGCTACACCTTC. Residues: CASSAAPGANYGYTF.